The entry below gives a single T cell receptor (beta chain) sequence along with its context. These data belong to a study of blood T cell repertoires in COVID-19. Study details: The cDNA or gDNA used as material had been derived from T cells, B-cell-depleted T cells, or PBMCs.

The protocol was immunoSEQ multiplex PCR, while the TCRdb copy is restricted to in-frame clones and leaves out a portion. In the table there are 100,000 or so clones, 65% to 80% of which are singletons. The sample comprised peripheral blood. The clonotype originates from a man aged 70 or older with active or convalescent COVID-19.

The CDR3 region is CASSAPGGLAGNEQFF. The CDR3 DNA sequence: TGTGCCAGCAGTGCCCCTGGGGGACTAGCGGGCAATGAGCAGTTCTTC. This sequence joins TRBV6-1 and TRBJ2-1, with 12 bases matching TRBD2. J lost 6 bases, V lost 4 bases, and 7 bases had no gene match. Per germline, CDR1 MNHNS and CDR2 SASEGT. The CDR3 length is 16 residues.